The 24 T cell receptor beta chains in this list originate from one sample, sequenced in a study of blood T cell repertoires in COVID-19. Only in-frame clones appear in the TCRdb table, and some are missing; sequencing was by immunoSEQ multiplex PCR. The data contain around 87,000 clones, approximately 80% of them seen just once; the ten biggest clones take up about 15%. Material for sequencing was peripheral blood. The receptors were sampled from a human donor in a cohort sampled during active COVID-19.

J is TRBJ1-3 and V is TRBV3-1 (or the pseudogene TRBV3-2); D call uncertain. From germline, CDR1 is LGHDT and CDR2 YNNKEL (reference sequence). V dropped 0 bases and J dropped 5 bases, with 14 bases sitting between them. The length of the CDR3 is 16 residues. The CDR3 is CASSQDSFTRRNTIYF. The CDR3 region has the DNA TGTGCCAGCAGCCAAGATTCGTTCACTCGTAGAAACACCATATATTTT.

The chain uses TRBV4-1 and TRBJ2-3; TRBD2 aligns across 8 bases. V lost 2 bases, J lost 7 bases, and 8 bases stayed unmatched. Germline values: CDR1 MGHRA, CDR2 YSYEKL. The CDR3 totals 15 residues. The CDR3 coding sequence is TGCGCCAGCAGCCAAACCGGGACTAGAGAGAATACGCAGTATTTT. Translating it yields CASSQTGTRENTQYF.

The chain couples TRBV6-6 to TRBJ2-3; 12 nucleotides match TRBD2. The CDR3 is 17 residues long. CDR1 is MNHNY, CDR2 SVGAGI, per germline (reference sequence). V shed 5 bases and J 0 bases; nucleotides not matched to a gene: 6. The CDR3 spells CASSPRGTSGSTDTQYF. DNA for the CDR3: TGTGCCAGCAGTCCCAGGGGGACTAGCGGGAGCACAGATACGCAGTATTTT.

The chain joins TRBV18 to TRBJ1-1, with unresolved D. Trimming pared 5 bases from V and 1 base from J, leaving 8 bases between. The CDR3 has 13 residues. CDR1 KGHSH and CDR2 LQKENI come from the germline V gene. The CDR3 nucleotides read TGTGCCAGCTCAGCAGGAACGAACACTGAAGCTTTCTTT. It encodes CASSAGTNTEAFF.

This clone was seen repeatedly, ten times or more. The chain has TRBV28 and TRBJ2-5; tentatively, D is TRBD2 (7 bases). CDR1 and CDR2 (germline): MDHEN, SYDVKM. Between the trimmed V and J ends, which lost 6 bases and 5 bases, there was a span of 19 bases. The CDR3 length is 15 residues. CDR3 region: CASRPLGGGRETQYF. The DNA for the CDR3 is TGTGCCAGCAGACCCCTTGGGGGGGGGCGGGAGACCCAGTACTTC.

This clone was seen a single time. The chain carries TRBV3-1 (or the pseudogene TRBV3-2) and TRBJ2-1, with D maybe TRBD2 (5 bases). The length of the CDR3 is 12 residues. CDR1 and CDR2 (germline): LGHDT, YNNKEL (reference sequence). V lost 5 bases to trimming and J lost 10 bases, with 12 bases between them. The CDR3 protein is CASSFTVAEQFF. The CDR3 DNA reads TGTGCCAGCAGCTTTACCGTAGCGGAGCAGTTCTTC.

V and J are TRBV28 and TRBJ2-7; D is ambiguous. Germline V lookup: CDR1 MDHEN, CDR2 SYDVKM. V lost 5 bases and J 3 bases, leaving 17 bases between the germline ends. The CDR3 spans 15 residues. This chain's CDR3 is CASSPRQIGYYEQYF. The DNA for the CDR3 is TGTGCCAGCAGTCCGAGACAAATTGGGTACTACGAGCAGTACTTC.

V is TRBV30 and J is TRBJ1-2; a weak D match, TRBD1 (6 bases). The germline V and J ends were trimmed by 4 bases and 8 bases, with 20 bases remaining between them. Germline V gives CDR1 GTSNPN, CDR2 SVGIG (reference sequence). This CDR3 comprises 14 residues. The CDR3 loop reads CAWTPWGAAGGYTF. The CDR3 DNA reads TGTGCCTGGACTCCCTGGGGGGCAGCGGGAGGCTACACCTTC.

The count of this clone is one. This chain links TRBV19 with TRBJ1-1, with D possibly being TRBD1 (6 bases). This CDR3 has 15 residues. The germline V gene has CDR1 LNHDA and CDR2 SQIVND (reference sequence). The V end was cut by 10 bases, the J end by 5 bases, with 23 bases between. In DNA form, the CDR3 reads TGTGCCACCAAGCGAGGGGGGGTCACCTCAACTGAAGCTTTCTTT. It translates to CATKRGGVTSTEAFF.

This rearrangement joins TRBV10-3 to TRBJ2-7, with TRBD2 matching 7 bases. With V trimmed by 6 bases and J by 0 bases, 5 bases remained unmatched. This CDR3 contains 14 residues. The V gene's germline CDR1 is ENHRY and CDR2 SYGVKD. In DNA form, the CDR3 reads TGTGCCATCAGCCTGGGAGGGAGCTCCTACGAGCAGTACTTC. Its protein product is CAISLGGSSYEQYF.

The chain is built from TRBV4-2 and TRBJ1-1; possibly TRBD1 for D (5 bases). V was pared by 0 bases and J by 8 bases, with 16 bases between. Germline CDR1 and CDR2: LGHNA and YNFKEQ. The CDR3 is 15 amino acids. The CDR3 nucleotides are TGTGCCAGCAGCCAAGATTGGGGCGCTCCGGTAGAAGCTTTCTTT. Protein sequence: CASSQDWGAPVEAFF.

The rearrangement links TRBV7-3 to TRBJ2-2; 7 bases align to TRBD2. With 3 bases clipped from V and 7 bases from J, the junction kept 5 bases outside the gene matches. The CDR3 has 14 residues. Germline CDR1 reads SGHTA; CDR2 reads FQGTGA. Written as DNA, the CDR3 is TGTGCCAGCAGCTTGGCGTTAGCGGGCGGGGAGCTGTTTTTT. This gives the protein CASSLALAGGELFF.

The chain is built from TRBV11-2 and TRBJ2-7; 8 bases are shared with TRBD2. The V gene end was trimmed by 5 bases and the J gene end by 3 bases; junction bases not matched to a gene: 21. The length of the CDR3 is 19 residues. Germline loops: CDR1 SGHAT, CDR2 FQNNGV. The CDR3 is CASSQARGGSSGALYEQYF. In DNA, the CDR3 is TGTGCCAGCAGCCAAGCCCGGGGGGGTTCTAGCGGAGCCCTCTACGAGCAGTACTTC.

The chain carries TRBV18 and TRBJ1-2; no clear D gene. Germline assignment: CDR1 KGHSH and CDR2 LQKENI. The germline V and J ends were trimmed by 3 bases and 0 bases, with 8 bases remaining between them. The CDR3 covers 14 residues. CDR3 loop: CASSPAPANYGYTF. CDR3 nucleotide sequence: TGTGCCAGCTCACCGGCTCCAGCTAACTATGGCTACACCTTC.

The chain carries TRBV2 and TRBJ1-4; 8 bases fit TRBD1. Germline V gene sequence: CDR1 SNHLY, CDR2 FYNNEI. The CDR3 loop spans 15 amino acids. The ends lost 4 bases at V and 12 bases at J; junction bases unmatched: 13. CDR3 region: CASSATGTGLVELFF. The CDR3 bases are TGTGCCAGCAGTGCCACCGGGACAGGTTTGGTGGAACTGTTTTTT.

The chain links TRBV29-1 to TRBJ1-2; the match to TRBD1 covers 10 bases. With V trimmed by 4 bases and J by 9 bases, 8 bases remained unmatched. The V gene's germline CDR1 is SQVTM and CDR2 ANQGSEA. The CDR3 has 13 amino acids. The CDR3 reads CSVVRGTGERYTF. The DNA for the CDR3 is TGCAGCGTTGTCCGGGGGACAGGGGAACGCTACACCTTC.

The genes are TRBV20-1 and TRBJ1-5; D unresolved. Germline V gene sequence: CDR1 DFQATT, CDR2 SNEGSKA (reference sequence). The CDR3 runs to 10 residues. Here the CDR3 reads CGIGSQPQHF. CDR3 nucleotide sequence: TGCGGAATAGGGAGTCAGCCCCAGCATTTT.

V usage is TRBV5-1 and J usage is TRBJ1-3, with D unresolved. The V end was cut by 5 bases, the J end by 0 bases, with 9 bases between. This CDR3 contains 14 residues. Germline V lookup: CDR1 SGHRS, CDR2 YFSETQ. DNA of the CDR3: TGCGCCAGCAGGGAGACTTACTCTGGAAACACCATATATTTT. Amino acid sequence: CASRETYSGNTIYF.

This clone was detected once. This rearrangement joins TRBV7-8 to TRBJ1-1; D gene uncertain. The CDR3 sequence is 11 residues long. CDR1 is SGHVS, CDR2 FQNEAQ, per germline. The V gene lost 2 bases and the J gene lost 5 bases, with 3 bases spanning the gap. CDR3 sequence: CASSLYTEAFF. Written as DNA, the CDR3 is TGTGCCAGCAGCTTATATACTGAAGCTTTCTTT.

This clone turned up a few times. The chain combines TRBV4-1 with TRBJ2-1, with 10 bases fitting TRBD2. The CDR3 is 15 residues long. The germline V gene encodes CDR1 MGHRA and CDR2 YSYEKL. The trim removed 2 bases at V and 6 bases at J, leaving 4 bases unmatched. The CDR3 sequence: CASSQLAGVLNEQFF. The CDR3 DNA reads TGCGCCAGCAGCCAACTAGCGGGAGTTCTCAATGAGCAGTTCTTC.

To note about this clone: A much larger clone is a single base away; this may be a read error. The chain employs TRBV28 and TRBJ1-2; weak D call: TRBD1 (6 bases). V lost 6 bases, J lost 5 bases, and 7 bases lay in between. CDR3 size: 11 residues. In germline, CDR1 is MDHEN, CDR2 SYDVKM. The CDR3 spells CASSQGYGYTF. DNA of the CDR3: TGTGCCAGCAGCCAGGGGTATGGCTACACCTTC.

The chain joins TRBV29-1 to TRBJ1-2, with D tentatively TRBD1 (5 bases). The ends were cut back, 4 bases at V and 5 bases at J, with 17 bases in the middle. This CDR3 is built from 14 residues. Germline assignment: CDR1 SQVTM and CDR2 ANQGSEA. The DNA of the CDR3 is TGCAGCGTTGGCCAAAGCGGGGCGGGGTATGGCTACACCTTC. Translation gives CSVGQSGAGYGYTF. Full variable domain (outside the CDR3, taken from reference TRBV29-1 and TRBJ1-2): SAVISQKPSRDICQRGTSLTIQCQVDSQVTMMFWYRQQPGQSLTLIATANQGSEATYESGFVIDKFPISRPNLTFSTLTVSNMSPEDSSIYLCSVGQSGAGYGYTFGSGTRLTVV.

This chain uses TRBV29-1 with TRBJ2-2, with D maybe TRBD1 (6 bases). The CDR3 covers 14 residues. Per germline, CDR1 SQVTM and CDR2 ANQGSEA. Trimming shortened V by 3 bases and J by 4 bases, and 12 bases separated the two germline ends. The CDR3 DNA reads TGCAGCGTTGACCTACAGGGTGGCACCGGGGAGCTGTTTTTT. Its translation: CSVDLQGGTGELFF.

This clone was seen more than once but under ten times. The rearrangement joins TRBV14 to TRBJ2-5; 7 bases match TRBD1. The junction had 9 bases not matched to a gene; V was cut back by 3 bases and J by 2 bases. From germline, CDR1 is SGHDN and CDR2 FVKESK. The CDR3 is made up of 16 amino acids. CDR3 protein: CASSQGDRQFQETQYF. The CDR3, as DNA: TGTGCCAGCAGCCAGGGGGACAGACAATTTCAAGAGACCCAGTACTTC.